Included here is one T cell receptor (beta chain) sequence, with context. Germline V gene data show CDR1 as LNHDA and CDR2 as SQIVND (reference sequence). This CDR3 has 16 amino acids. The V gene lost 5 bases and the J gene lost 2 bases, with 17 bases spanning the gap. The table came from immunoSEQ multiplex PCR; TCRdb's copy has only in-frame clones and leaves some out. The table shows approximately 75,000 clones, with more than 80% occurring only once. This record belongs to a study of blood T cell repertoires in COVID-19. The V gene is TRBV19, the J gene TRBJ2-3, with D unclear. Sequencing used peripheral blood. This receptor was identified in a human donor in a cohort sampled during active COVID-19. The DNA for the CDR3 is TGTGCCAGTAGTTTGGAGCTACCACAACCCACAGATACGCAGTATTTT. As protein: CASSLELPQPTDTQYF. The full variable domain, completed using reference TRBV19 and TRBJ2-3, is DGGITQSPKYLFRKEGQNVTLSCEQNLNHDAMYWYRQDPGQGLRLIYYSQIVNDFQKGDIAEGYSVSREKKESFPLTVTSAQKNPTAFYLCASSLELPQPTDTQYFGPGTRLTVL.